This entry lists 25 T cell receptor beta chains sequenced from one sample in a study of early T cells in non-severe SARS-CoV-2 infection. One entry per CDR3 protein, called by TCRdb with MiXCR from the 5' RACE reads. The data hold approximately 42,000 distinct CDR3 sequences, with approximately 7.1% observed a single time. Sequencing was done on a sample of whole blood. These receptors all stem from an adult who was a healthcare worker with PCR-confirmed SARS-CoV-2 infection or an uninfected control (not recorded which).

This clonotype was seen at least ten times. In nucleotides, the CDR3 is TGTGCCAGCAGGGAGCAGGGCCTCTCCGGTTGGTATGGCTACACCTTC. It yields the protein CASREQGLSGWYGYTF. The chain uses TRBV6-1 and TRBJ1-2, with D possibly TRBD1 on 5 matching bases. The length of the CDR3 is 16 residues. Looked up from germline, CDR1 is MNHNS and CDR2 is SASEGT. With 6 bases removed from V and 5 bases from J, the gap between germline ends came to 22 bases.

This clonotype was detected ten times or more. The CDR3 here is CASNDRVAYNEQFF. The CDR3 DNA is TGTGCCAGCAACGACAGGGTGGCCTACAATGAGCAGTTCTTC. The J gene is TRBJ2-1, the V gene TRBV12-3 or TRBV12-4; TRBD1 aligns across 7 bases. CDR3 length: 14 residues. The V and J ends lost 7 bases and 2 bases, in that order; junction bases with no gene match: 5.

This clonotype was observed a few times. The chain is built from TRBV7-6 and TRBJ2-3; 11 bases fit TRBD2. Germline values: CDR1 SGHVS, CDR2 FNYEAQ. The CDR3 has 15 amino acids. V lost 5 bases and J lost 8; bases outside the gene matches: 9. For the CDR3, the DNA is TGTGCCAGCAGCGTGACTAGCGGGGACGGTCGTACGCAGTATTTT. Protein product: CASSVTSGDGRTQYF.

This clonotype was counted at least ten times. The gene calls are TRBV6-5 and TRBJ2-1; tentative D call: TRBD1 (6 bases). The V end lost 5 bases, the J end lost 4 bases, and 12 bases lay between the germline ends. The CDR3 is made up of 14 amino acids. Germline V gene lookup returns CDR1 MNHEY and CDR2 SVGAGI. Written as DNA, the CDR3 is TGTGCCAGCAGTGGTGGGCAGGGGTACAATGAGCAGTTCTTC. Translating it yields CASSGGQGYNEQFF.

This CDR3 reads CASSLEGPWGGANVLTF. The CDR3 nucleotides read TGTGCCAGCAGCTTAGAGGGCCCATGGGGTGGGGCCAACGTCCTGACTTTC. This chain uses TRBV11-2 with TRBJ2-6; no clear D. The germline V gene encodes CDR1 SGHAT and CDR2 FQNNGV. The CDR3 has 17 amino acids. V was cut by 0 bases and J by 3 bases, with 12 bases left in between. The complete variable domain, with remaining parts taken from reference TRBV11-2 and TRBJ2-6, reads EAGVAQSPRYKIIEKRQSVAFWCNPISGHATLYWYQQILGQGPKLLIQFQNNGVVDDSQLPKDRFSAERLKGVDSTLKIQPAKLEDSAVYLCASSLEGPWGGANVLTFGAGSRLTVL.

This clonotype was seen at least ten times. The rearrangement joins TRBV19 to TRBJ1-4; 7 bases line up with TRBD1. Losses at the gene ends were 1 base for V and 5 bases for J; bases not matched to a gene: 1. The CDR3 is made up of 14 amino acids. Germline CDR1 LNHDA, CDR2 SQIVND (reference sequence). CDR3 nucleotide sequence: TGTGCCAGTAGTATAGGGACAGGCAATGAAAAACTGTTTTTT. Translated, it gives CASSIGTGNEKLFF. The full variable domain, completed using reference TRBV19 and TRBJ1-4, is DGGITQSPKYLFRKEGQNVTLSCEQNLNHDAMYWYRQDPGQGLRLIYYSQIVNDFQKGDIAEGYSVSREKKESFPLTVTSAQKNPTAFYLCASSIGTGNEKLFFGSGTQLSVL.

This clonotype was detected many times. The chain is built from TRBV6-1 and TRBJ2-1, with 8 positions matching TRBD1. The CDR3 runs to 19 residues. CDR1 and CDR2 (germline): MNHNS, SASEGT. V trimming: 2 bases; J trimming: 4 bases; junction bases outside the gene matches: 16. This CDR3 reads CASSEIFDRGTGLYNEQFF. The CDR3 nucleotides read TGTGCCAGCAGTGAAATTTTTGACAGGGGAACAGGGCTGTACAATGAGCAGTTCTTC.

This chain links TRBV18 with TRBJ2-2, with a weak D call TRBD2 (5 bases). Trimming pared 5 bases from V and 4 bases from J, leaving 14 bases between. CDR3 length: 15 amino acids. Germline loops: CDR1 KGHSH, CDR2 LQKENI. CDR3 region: CASSALEPGTGELFF. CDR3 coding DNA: TGTGCCAGCTCAGCACTAGAGCCCGGCACCGGGGAGCTGTTTTTT.

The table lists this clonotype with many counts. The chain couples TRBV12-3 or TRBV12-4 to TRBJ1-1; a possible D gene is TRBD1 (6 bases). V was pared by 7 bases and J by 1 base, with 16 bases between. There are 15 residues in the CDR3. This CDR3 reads CASNRRQAGNTEAFF. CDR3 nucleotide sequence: TGTGCCAGCAATCGCCGACAGGCAGGGAACACTGAAGCTTTCTTT.

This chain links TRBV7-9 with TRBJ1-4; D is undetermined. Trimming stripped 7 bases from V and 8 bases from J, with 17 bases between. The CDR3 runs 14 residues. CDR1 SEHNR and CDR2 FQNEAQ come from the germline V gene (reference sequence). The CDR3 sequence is CASNTRPGQEKLFF. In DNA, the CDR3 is TGTGCCAGCAATACCCGACCAGGCCAGGAAAAACTGTTTTTT. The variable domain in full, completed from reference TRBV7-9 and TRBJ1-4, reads DTGVSQNPRHKITKRGQNVTFRCDPISEHNRLYWYRQTLGQGPEFLTYFQNEAQLEKSRLLSDRFSAERPKGSFSTLEIQRTEQGDSAMYLCASNTRPGQEKLFFGSGTQLSVL.

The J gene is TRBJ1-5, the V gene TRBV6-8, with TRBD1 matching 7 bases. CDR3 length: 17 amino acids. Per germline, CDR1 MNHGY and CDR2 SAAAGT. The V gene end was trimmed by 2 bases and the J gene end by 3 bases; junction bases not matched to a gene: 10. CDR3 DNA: TGTGCCAGCAGTTACCCTCGACAGGGTCGAATCAATCAGCCCCAGCATTTT. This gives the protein CASSYPRQGRINQPQHF.

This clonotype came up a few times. The DNA of the CDR3 is TGTGCCAGCACTCCCCTGTCCGGGGGCACAGATACGCAGTATTTT. Translated, it gives CASTPLSGGTDTQYF. V gene TRBV7-9 combines with J gene TRBJ2-3; a weak D match, TRBD2 (5 bases). Deletions cut 7 bases from V and 1 base from J, with 15 bases between. CDR1 and CDR2 (germline): SEHNR, FQNEAQ (reference sequence). The length of the CDR3 is 15 residues.

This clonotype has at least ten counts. The CDR3 DNA is TGCGCCAGCAGCAGGACAGGGGGCCAGTTGGCTGAAGCTTTCTTT. Amino acid sequence: CASSRTGGQLAEAFF. The J gene is TRBJ1-1, the V gene TRBV5-1; the match to TRBD1 covers 11 bases. The V gene's germline CDR1 is SGHRS and CDR2 YFSETQ. Germline trimming cut 4 bases from V and 6 bases from J; bases unmatched to any gene: 8. This CDR3 region has 15 residues.

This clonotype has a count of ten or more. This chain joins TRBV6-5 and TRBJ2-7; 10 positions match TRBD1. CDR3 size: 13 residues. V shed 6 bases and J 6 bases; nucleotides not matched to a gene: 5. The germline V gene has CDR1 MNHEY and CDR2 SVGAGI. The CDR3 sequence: CASSRDRGGEQYF. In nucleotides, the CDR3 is TGTGCCAGCAGCCGGGACAGGGGAGGCGAGCAGTACTTC.

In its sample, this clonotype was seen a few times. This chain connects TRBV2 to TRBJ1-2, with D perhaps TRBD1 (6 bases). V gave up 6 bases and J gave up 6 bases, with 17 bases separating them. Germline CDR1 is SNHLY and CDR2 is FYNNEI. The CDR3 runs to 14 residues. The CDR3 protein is CASRVDTGIHGYTF. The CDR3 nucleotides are TGTGCCAGCAGAGTAGACACAGGGATTCATGGCTACACCTTC.

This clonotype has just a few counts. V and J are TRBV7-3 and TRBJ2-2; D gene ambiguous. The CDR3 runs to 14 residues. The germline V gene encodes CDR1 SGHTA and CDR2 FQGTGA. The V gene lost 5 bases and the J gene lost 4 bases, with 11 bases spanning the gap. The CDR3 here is CASSTSLSTGELFF. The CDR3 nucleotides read TGTGCCAGCAGCACGTCGCTTAGCACCGGGGAGCTGTTTTTT. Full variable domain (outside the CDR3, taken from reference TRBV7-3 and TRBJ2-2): GAGVSQTPSNKVTEKGKYVELRCDPISGHTALYWYRQSLGQGPEFLIYFQGTGAADDSGLPNDRFFAVRPEGSVSTLKIQRTERGDSAVYLCASSTSLSTGELFFGEGSRLTVL.

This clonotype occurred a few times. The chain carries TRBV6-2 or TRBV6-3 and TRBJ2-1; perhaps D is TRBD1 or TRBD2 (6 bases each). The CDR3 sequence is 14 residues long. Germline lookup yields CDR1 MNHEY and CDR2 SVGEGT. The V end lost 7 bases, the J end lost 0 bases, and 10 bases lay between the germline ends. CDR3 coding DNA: TGTGCCAGCATAAGGGGGGCCTCCTACAATGAGCAGTTCTTC. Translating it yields CASIRGASYNEQFF.

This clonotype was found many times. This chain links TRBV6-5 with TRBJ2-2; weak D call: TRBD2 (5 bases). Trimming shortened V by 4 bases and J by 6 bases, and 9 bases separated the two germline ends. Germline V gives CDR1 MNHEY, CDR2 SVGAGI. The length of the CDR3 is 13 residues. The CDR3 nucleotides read TGTGCCAGCAGTTTCGGAGGACCCGGGGAGCTGTTTTTT. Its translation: CASSFGGPGELFF.

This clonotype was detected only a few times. CDR3 DNA sequence: TGTGCCAGCAGTTACTCGGCGGTCGGTAGCACTGAAGCTTTCTTT. Its protein product is CASSYSAVGSTEAFF. The chain employs TRBV6-5 and TRBJ1-1, with unresolved D. This CDR3 comprises 15 residues. Looked up from germline, CDR1 is MNHEY and CDR2 is SVGAGI. V lost 0 bases to trimming and J lost 4 bases, with 12 bases between them.

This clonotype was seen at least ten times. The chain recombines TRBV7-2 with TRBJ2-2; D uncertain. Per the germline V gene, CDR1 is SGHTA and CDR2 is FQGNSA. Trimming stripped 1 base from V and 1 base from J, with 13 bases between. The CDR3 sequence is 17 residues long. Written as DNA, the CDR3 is TGTGCCAGCAGCTTAGTTCGGAGTTTGGGGAACACCGGGGAGCTGTTTTTT. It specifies CASSLVRSLGNTGELFF.

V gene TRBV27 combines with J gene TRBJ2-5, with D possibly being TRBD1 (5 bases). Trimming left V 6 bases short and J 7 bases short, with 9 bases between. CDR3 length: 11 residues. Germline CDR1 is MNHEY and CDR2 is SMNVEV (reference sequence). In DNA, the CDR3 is TGTGCCAGCAGGGGTCAGGGGACCCAGTACTTC. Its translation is CASRGQGTQYF.

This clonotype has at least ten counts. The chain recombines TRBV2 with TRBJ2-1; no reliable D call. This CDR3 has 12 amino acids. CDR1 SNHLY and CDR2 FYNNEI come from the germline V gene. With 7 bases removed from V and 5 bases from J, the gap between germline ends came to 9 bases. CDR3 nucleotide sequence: TGTGCCAGCATAGTTGGAAACAATGAGCAGTTCTTC. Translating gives CASIVGNNEQFF.

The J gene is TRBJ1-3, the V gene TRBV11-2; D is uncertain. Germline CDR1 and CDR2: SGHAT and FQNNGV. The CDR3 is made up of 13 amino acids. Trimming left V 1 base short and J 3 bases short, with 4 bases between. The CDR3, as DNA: TGTGCCAGCAGCTTAGTATTTGGAAACACCATATATTTT. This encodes CASSLVFGNTIYF.

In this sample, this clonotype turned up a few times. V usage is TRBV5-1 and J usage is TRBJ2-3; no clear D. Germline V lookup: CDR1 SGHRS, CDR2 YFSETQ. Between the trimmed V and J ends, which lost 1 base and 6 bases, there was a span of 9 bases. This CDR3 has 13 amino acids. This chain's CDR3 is CASSLNNGDTQYF. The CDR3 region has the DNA TGCGCCAGCAGCTTGAACAATGGCGATACGCAGTATTTT.

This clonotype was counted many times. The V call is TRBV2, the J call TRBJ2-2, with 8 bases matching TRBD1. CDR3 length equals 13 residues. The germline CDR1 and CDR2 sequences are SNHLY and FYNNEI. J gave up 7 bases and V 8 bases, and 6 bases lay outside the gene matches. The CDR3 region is CASCQGAGGELFF. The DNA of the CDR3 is TGTGCCAGCTGCCAGGGGGCTGGCGGGGAGCTGTTTTTT.